This TCR beta chain was captured by sequencing in a study of T cells in Graves' hyperthyroidism and ophthalmopathy. Any patient presenting with uncontrolled infection, other autoimmune disease, pregnancy or lactation was left out. Based on clinical symptoms, serum thyroxine and TRAb, thyroid ultrasound and orbital computed tomography, diagnoses were reached. CDR1 is SGHRS, CDR2 YFSETQ, per germline. Trimming removed 3 bases from V and 8 bases from J, with 12 bases in between. The CDR3 extends over 13 amino acids. The study, taken as a whole, reports: A median about 7 months before onset, the model predicted ophthalmopathy.

Authors of the study amplified TCR beta CDR3 regions from RNA transcripts. HTBI primers drove first-round RT-PCR of the TCR CDR3. TCRdb re-analysed the multiplex PCR reads in MiXCR, keeping a single row per CDR3 protein. This sample has approximately 430,000 distinct CDR3 sequences, with approximately 14% found just once. This clonotype has only a few counts. Its matching antigen is unknown. This TCR was recovered from a woman between 18 and 29 years old with Graves' hyperthyroidism. Sequencing was carried out using blood. V and J are TRBV5-1 and TRBJ2-1; possible D gene TRBD1, 5 bases. CDR3 DNA sequence: TGCGCCAGCAGCTACGACATAGGGGATGAGCAGTTCTTC. The encoded protein is CASSYDIGDEQFF.